This T cell receptor beta chain came from a study of CD8 T cells in Susac syndrome. In the case of this clonotype: Its cognate antigen is unknown.

Study observations and caveats: The TCR sequencing and HLA analysis in the study involved a relatively small number of individuals, as the study acknowledged.

Sequencing targeted TCR beta in blood CD8+ and CD4+ T cells. Random hexamers were used to reverse transcribe an amount of roughly 0.5 to 1 ug RNA. TCRdb ran MiXCR on the immunoSEQ multiplex PCR reads and lists one entry per CDR3 protein. The data hold roughly 150,000 distinct CDR3 sequences, with about 95% observed a single time. In germline, CDR1 is MNHEY, CDR2 SVGAGI. This CDR3 comprises 15 residues. V lost 4 bases and J lost 0, with 10 bases in between. Specimen: CD8+ T cells from PBMCs. This TCR was recovered from a human donor with multiple sclerosis. The chain carries TRBV6-5 and TRBJ2-1; D is ambiguous. This CDR3 is CASSFDTRSYNEQFF. In DNA form, the CDR3 reads TGTGCCAGCAGTTTTGACACCCGCTCCTACAATGAGCAGTTCTTC.